This T cell receptor beta chain was found in a study of blood T cell repertoires in COVID-19. This CDR3 region has 16 residues. Trimming took 5 bases from V and 0 from J; bases not matched to a gene: 5. Germline-derived CDR1 and CDR2 are SGHTA and FQGNSA. Assay used: immunoSEQ multiplex PCR; TCRdb lists only in-frame clones, some missing. The sample carries 60,000 to 80,000 clones, around nine tenths recorded once. The source material was peripheral blood. The sequence came from a man aged 55 to 70 with acute or convalescent COVID-19. This chain joins TRBV7-2 and TRBJ2-7, with 12 bases identical to TRBD2. DNA of the CDR3: TGTGCCAGCAGCCCCTGGACTAGCGGGGACTCCTACGAGCAGTACTTC. It translates to CASSPWTSGDSYEQYF.